This T cell receptor (beta chain) was captured in a study of OX40 agonist ivuxolimab in advanced cancers. This CDR3 spans 13 amino acids. The V end was cut by 2 bases, the J end by 4 bases, with 8 bases between. CDR1 is SGHAT, CDR2 FQNNGV, per germline. Using immunoSEQ multiplex PCR, the repertoire was profiled, and TCRdb retains in-frame clones only, with some absent. The sample consists of under 75,000 clones, around nine tenths of them appearing once. Sequenced material: CD4+ or CD8+ T cells sorted from blood, taken in a trial of the OX40 agonist ivuxolimab. The chain employs TRBV11-2 and TRBJ1-1; D unresolved. The TCR sequence derives from an adult with an advanced solid tumor such as melanoma, head and neck, liver or kidney cancer. The CDR3: CASSLIGGTEAFF. The CDR3 nucleotides read TGTGCCAGCAGCTTAATCGGTGGCACTGAAGCTTTCTTT.